Reported below is one T cell receptor beta chain. No antigen is known for it. Measured with immunoSEQ multiplex PCR; TCRdb has only the in-frame clones, and not every one. The table shows approximately 61,000 clones, with 80% occurring only once. Patients were ineligible given autoimmune disease history or systemic immunosuppression. This sample was taken from a study of OX40 agonist ivuxolimab in advanced cancers. Across the study: Patients were treated with ivuxolimab, an agonistic anti-OX40 (CD134) antibody. The study, taken as a whole, reports: On average, CD8+ T cells had more expanded clones than CD4+. Antigens targeted by the expanded peripheral T cells were not determined.

CDR1 and CDR2 from the germline V gene are ENHRY and SYGVKD. This CDR3 is 18 amino acids long. V was trimmed by 0 bases and J by 0 bases, leaving 15 bases between them. This chain joins TRBV10-3 and TRBJ1-3; D not resolved. Sequencing used CD4+ or CD8+ T cells sorted from blood, obtained in a trial of the OX40 agonist ivuxolimab. This TCR was recovered from an adult with an advanced solid tumor such as melanoma, head and neck, liver or kidney cancer. The CDR3 spells CAISESSLQRFSGNTIYF. In DNA, the CDR3 is TGTGCCATCAGTGAGTCGAGTTTACAGCGATTCTCTGGAAACACCATATATTTT.